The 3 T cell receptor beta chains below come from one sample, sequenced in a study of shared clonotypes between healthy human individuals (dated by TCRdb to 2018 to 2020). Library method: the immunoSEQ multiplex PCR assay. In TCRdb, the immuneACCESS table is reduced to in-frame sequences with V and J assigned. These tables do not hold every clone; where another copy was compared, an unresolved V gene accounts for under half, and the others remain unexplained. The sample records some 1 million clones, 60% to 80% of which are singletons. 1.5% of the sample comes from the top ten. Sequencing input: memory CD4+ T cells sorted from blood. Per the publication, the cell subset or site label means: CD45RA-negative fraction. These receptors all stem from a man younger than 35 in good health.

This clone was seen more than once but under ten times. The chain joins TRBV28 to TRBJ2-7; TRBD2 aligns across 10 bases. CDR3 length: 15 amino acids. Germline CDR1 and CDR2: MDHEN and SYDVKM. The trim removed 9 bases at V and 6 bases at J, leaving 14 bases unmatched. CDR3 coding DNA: TGTGCCAGTTTGGGTACGGGACTAGCGAATACCGAGCAGTACTTC. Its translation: CASLGTGLANTEQYF. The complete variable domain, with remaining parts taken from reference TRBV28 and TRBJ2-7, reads DVKVTQSSRYLVKRTGEKVFLECVQDMDHENMFWYRQDPGLGLRLIYFSYDVKMKEKGDIPEGYSVSREKKERFSLILESASTNQTSMYLCASLGTGLANTEQYFGPGTRLTVT.

This CDR3 reads CASSQAGGPREQFF. Here the CDR3 DNA reads TGCGCCAGCAGCCAAGCGGGAGGGCCGAGGGAGCAGTTCTTC. The chain uses TRBV4-1 and TRBJ2-1; 8 bases map to TRBD2. CDR1 and CDR2 from the germline V gene are MGHRA and YSYEKL. The CDR3 sequence is 14 residues long. The J segment lost 10 bases and the V segment lost 1 base, leaving 6 bases of the junction unmatched.

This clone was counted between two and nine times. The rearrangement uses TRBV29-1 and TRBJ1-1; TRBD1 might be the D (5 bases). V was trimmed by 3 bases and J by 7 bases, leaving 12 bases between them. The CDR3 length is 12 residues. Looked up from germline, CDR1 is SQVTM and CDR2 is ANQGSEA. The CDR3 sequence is CSVEGGIGEAFF. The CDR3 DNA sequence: TGCAGCGTTGAGGGGGGTATAGGTGAAGCTTTCTTT.